The 8 T cell receptor beta chains below all came from one sample that was sequenced in a study of neurological immune-mediated disorders. TCRdb independently ran MiXCR on the 5' RACE reads; one entry per CDR3 protein. This table holds about 46,000 distinct CDR3 sequences, roughly 3.2% found once. The source material was PBMCs. These receptors originate from a woman between 50 and 59 years old with multiple sclerosis.

Ten or more counts support this clonotype. The chain links TRBV20-1 to TRBJ2-5, with 10 positions matching TRBD2. The germline V gene has CDR1 DFQATT and CDR2 SNEGSKA (reference sequence). This CDR3 has 15 residues. V shed 0 bases and J 2 bases; nucleotides not matched to a gene: 3. For the CDR3, the DNA is TGCAGTGCTAGAGATGCTAGCGGGGGACAAGAGACCCAGTACTTC. This translates into CSARDASGGQETQYF.

This clonotype was seen many times. The chain links TRBV20-1 to TRBJ1-1, with a possible D match to TRBD1 (5 bases). The CDR3 runs 18 residues. Trimming stripped 0 bases from V and 0 bases from J, with 20 bases between. Per germline, CDR1 DFQATT and CDR2 SNEGSKA (reference sequence). CDR3 loop: CSARDSTRGAVMNTEAFF. CDR3 in DNA: TGCAGTGCTAGAGATTCGACGAGAGGGGCCGTTATGAACACTGAAGCTTTCTTT.

This clonotype was seen at least ten times. The chain links TRBV20-1 to TRBJ2-1, with 8 bases that match TRBD1. Germline V gene lookup returns CDR1 DFQATT and CDR2 SNEGSKA (reference sequence). V lost 3 bases and J lost 3; bases outside the gene matches: 7. The CDR3 has 15 residues. CDR3 sequence: CSASSGQGLYNEQFF. CDR3 bases: TGCAGTGCTAGCTCCGGACAGGGTCTCTACAATGAGCAGTTCTTC.

This clonotype was observed at least ten times. This chain joins TRBV7-2 and TRBJ2-1, with 12 bases matching TRBD2. CDR3 length: 17 amino acids. Germline CDR1 reads SGHTA; CDR2 reads FQGNSA. The J segment lost 4 bases and the V segment lost 8 bases, leaving 12 bases of the junction unmatched. The CDR3 is CASRRQTSGSVYNEQFF. The CDR3 coding sequence is TGTGCCAGCCGCCGACAGACTAGCGGGAGTGTTTACAATGAGCAGTTCTTC.

This clonotype was recorded many times. CDR3 in amino acids: CASSETTGSKTQYF. The CDR3 nucleotides are TGTGCCAGCAGCGAAACGACAGGGTCGAAGACCCAGTACTTC. The chain employs TRBV7-9 and TRBJ2-5, with TRBD1 identical over 7 bases. The CDR3 spans 14 residues. Germline lookup yields CDR1 SEHNR and CDR2 FQNEAQ (reference sequence). J gave up 6 bases and V 5 bases, and 9 bases lay outside the gene matches.

There are many counts of this clonotype. The gene calls are TRBV5-6 and TRBJ2-3, with TRBD2 identical over 13 bases. V dropped 1 base and J dropped 2; count of bases not matched to a gene: 4. The CDR3 is 17 residues long. CDR1 and CDR2 (germline): SGHDT, YYEEEE. CDR3 coding DNA: TGTGCCAGCAGCTTGTTACTAGCGGGGGGGGTCACAGATACGCAGTATTTT. Its protein is CASSLLLAGGVTDTQYF.

This clonotype was detected many times. CDR3 amino acids: CASSPGTGEGKLFF. CDR3 sequence (DNA): TGTGCCAGCAGCCCTGGGACCGGGGAAGGAAAACTGTTTTTT. The chain has TRBV3-1 and TRBJ1-4, with D possibly matching TRBD1 (5 bases). Per the germline V gene, CDR1 is LGHDT and CDR2 is YNNKEL (reference sequence). Trimming cost V 4 bases and J 10 bases, with 16 bases left between them. The CDR3 runs to 14 residues.

This clonotype occurred many times. The V call is TRBV5-1, the J call TRBJ2-2, with D possibly matching TRBD1 (5 bases). Looked up from germline, CDR1 is SGHRS and CDR2 is YFSETQ. The CDR3 spans 16 residues. V lost 4 bases and J 3 bases, leaving 16 bases between the germline ends. The CDR3 bases are TGCGCCAGCAGCCCGACTGAAGGGGCGGACACCGGGGAGCTGTTTTTT. Translating gives CASSPTEGADTGELFF.